This TCR gamma chain is drawn from a study of gammadelta T cells in human blood. Study-level points and caveats: Microbial exposure appeared to drive polyclonal γδ T cell expansion after birth.

TCRdb fed the RT-PCR reads into CATT to redo clone calling. The table records 400 or so gamma-chain clones, approximately 4.4% of them present only once. On this clone: Its antigen is unidentified. The translation of this DNA and the TCRdb protein of a much larger clone differ at residue 3, probably owing to a read error; the protein shown here is translated from the DNA.

In germline, CDR1 is VENAVY, CDR2 YDSYNSRV. This CDR3 contains 13 residues. The clonotype was recovered from a human donor. Sequenced material: non-Vgamma9Vdelta2 gamma-delta T cells from infant blood. V is TRGV8 and J is TRGJP2. The CDR3 protein is CAIWDDGDWIKTF. The CDR3 DNA sequence: TGTGCCATCTGGGATGATGGTGATTGGATCAAGACGTTT.